Each of the 13 T cell receptor beta chains below was sequenced from the same sample in a study of T cell changes during pregnancy in multiple sclerosis. Measured with immunoSEQ multiplex PCR; TCRdb has only the in-frame clones, and not every one. This repertoire shows some 33,000 clones, roughly 89% found once; its top ten account for 3% to 4%. The material sequenced was CD8+ T cells from peripheral blood mononuclear cells, taken in the second trimester of pregnancy. Receptors originate from a female donor in good health, enrolled as a control in a pregnancy study.

The rearrangement uses TRBV6-5 and TRBJ2-1; perhaps TRBD1 as D (6 bases). V lost 6 bases to trimming and J lost 4 bases, with 10 bases between them. Germline-derived CDR1 and CDR2 are MNHEY and SVGAGI. The CDR3 loop spans 13 amino acids. This CDR3 reads CASSLQGYNEQFF. The CDR3 DNA reads TGTGCCAGCAGCCTGCAGGGGTACAATGAGCAGTTCTTC.

J is TRBJ1-2 and V is TRBV27; TRBD1 aligns across 7 bases. Germline V gene data show CDR1 as MNHEY and CDR2 as SMNVEV (reference sequence). This CDR3 has 13 residues. J gave up 4 bases and V 6 bases, and 5 bases lay outside the gene matches. The CDR3 sequence is CASSEGAGYGYTF. CDR3 coding DNA: TGTGCCAGCAGCGAGGGGGCTGGCTATGGCTACACCTTC.

This clone was found once. The same CDR3 is also encoded by other DNA sequences in this sample. The chain carries TRBV6-4 and TRBJ2-3; the match to TRBD1 covers 8 bases. The CDR3 loop spans 16 amino acids. The germline CDR1 and CDR2 sequences are MRHNA and SNTAGT. V was clipped by 0 bases and J by 1 base; unmatched bases: 3. Here the CDR3 reads CASSDSSGGGTDTQYF. As DNA, the CDR3 is TGTGCCAGCAGTGACTCGTCAGGGGGCGGCACAGATACGCAGTATTTT.

The chain is built from TRBV7-9 and TRBJ1-2, with 12 bases aligning to TRBD1. The CDR3 sequence is 17 residues long. V gave up 3 bases and J gave up 0 bases; unmatched junction bases: 5. Germline loops: CDR1 SEHNR, CDR2 FQNEAQ (reference sequence). DNA for the CDR3: TGTGCCAGCAGCTTCCCGGGACAGGGGGCCCCTAACTATGGCTACACCTTC. Protein sequence: CASSFPGQGAPNYGYTF.

V and J are TRBV7-2 and TRBJ2-1; 7 nucleotides match TRBD1. The ends lost 3 bases at V and 6 bases at J; junction bases unmatched: 8. The length of the CDR3 is 15 residues. Per the germline V gene, CDR1 is SGHTA and CDR2 is FQGNSA. The CDR3 is CASSFGQVEVNEQFF. CDR3 nucleotide sequence: TGTGCCAGCAGCTTTGGACAGGTGGAGGTCAATGAGCAGTTCTTC.

V usage is TRBV7-9 and J usage is TRBJ1-2; D is unclear. This CDR3 contains 12 residues. V gave up 6 bases and J gave up 6 bases, with 11 bases separating them. CDR1 is SEHNR, CDR2 FQNEAQ, per germline (reference sequence). The CDR3 DNA follows: TGTGCCAGCAGTCCCCGAGTTAATGGCTACACCTTC. Protein: CASSPRVNGYTF. The full variable domain, rest sourced from reference TRBV7-9 and TRBJ1-2, is DTGVSQNPRHKITKRGQNVTFRCDPISEHNRLYWYRQTLGQGPEFLTYFQNEAQLEKSRLLSDRFSAERPKGSFSTLEIQRTEQGDSAMYLCASSPRVNGYTFGSGTRLTVV.

The chain recombines TRBV29-1 with TRBJ2-7, with D possibly TRBD1 on 6 matching bases. Germline CDR1 is SQVTM and CDR2 is ANQGSEA. The CDR3 extends over 12 amino acids. Between the trimmed V and J ends, which lost 7 bases and 3 bases, there was a span of 13 bases. CDR3 sequence reads: CSAHGQNYEQYF. Written as DNA, the CDR3 is TGCAGCGCACACGGACAGAACTACGAGCAGTACTTC.

The chain is built from TRBV10-2 and TRBJ2-5; D unresolved. The ends were cut back, 5 bases at V and 2 bases at J, with 12 bases in the middle. Germline-derived CDR1 and CDR2 are WSHSY and SAAADI. The CDR3 length is 14 residues. DNA of the CDR3: TGCGCCAGCAGTCCTGACTCGGATCAAGAGACCCAGTACTTC. Amino acids: CASSPDSDQETQYF.

This chain links TRBV6-6 with TRBJ2-4; the D gene is possibly TRBD1 (6 bases). V lost 6 bases and J 7 bases, leaving 13 bases between the germline ends. From germline, CDR1 is MNHNY and CDR2 SVGAGI (reference sequence). The CDR3 has 13 residues. The CDR3, as DNA: TGTGCCAGCAGACCTTGGACAGAGAACATTCAGTACTTC. Amino acids: CASRPWTENIQYF.

The chain carries TRBV6-1 and TRBJ1-2; D uncertain. V lost 1 base and J 5 bases, leaving 11 bases between the germline ends. The CDR3 extends over 14 amino acids. Germline V lookup: CDR1 MNHNS, CDR2 SASEGT. The CDR3 here is CASSEVKGGYGYTF. The CDR3, as DNA: TGTGCCAGCAGTGAAGTTAAGGGAGGATATGGCTACACCTTC.

The chain recombines TRBV10-1 with TRBJ2-7; D is unclear. V was shortened by 10 bases and J by 3 bases, with 34 bases between the two germline ends. From germline, CDR1 is WNHNN and CDR2 SYGVQD (reference sequence). This CDR3 has 19 amino acids. The CDR3 sequence is CATLNPGSAKPPLLYEQYF. The CDR3 DNA reads as TGCGCCACCCTAAACCCCGGCAGCGCAAAGCCACCCTTGCTCTACGAGCAGTACTTC.

The CDR3 spells CASNRFGRQETQYF. The CDR3 coding sequence is TGTGCCAGCAATAGGTTCGGCAGGCAAGAGACCCAGTACTTC. The chain joins TRBV14 to TRBJ2-5; D unresolved. The V gene's germline CDR1 is SGHDN and CDR2 FVKESK. V was shortened by 7 bases and J by 2 bases, with 14 bases between the two germline ends. The CDR3 contains 14 residues.

The chain combines TRBV4-3 with TRBJ2-7; D perhaps matches TRBD2 (6 bases). The CDR3 has 14 amino acids. In germline, CDR1 is LGHNA, CDR2 YSLEER. V was pared by 0 bases and J by 2 bases, with 8 bases between. In DNA, the CDR3 is TGCGCCAGCAGCCAAGAGTGGGGGGCCTACGAGCAGTACTTC. As protein: CASSQEWGAYEQYF.